These T cell receptor beta chains were read from a single sample in a study of blood T cell repertoires in COVID-19. Some clones are missing from TCRdb's copy, which holds only in-frame ones; the method was immunoSEQ multiplex PCR. The table has about 220,000 clones, less than 90% seen once; the top ten hold roughly 2.6%. The sequenced sample was PBMCs or T cells enriched from blood (not recorded which). These receptors were collected from a woman aged 30 to 39 who had recovered from COVID-19. Each CDR3 is given with its conserved first and last residue. The D gene is left open where the match is weak. A clone size is listed for some rows: how often the clone was seen (once, few, many), or a class if it is expanded.

D gene	V gene	J gene	clone size	CDR3 DNA	CDR3 protein
NA	TRBV12-5	TRBJ2-1	NA	TGTGCTAGTGGTTTCGCAGGGGAGTACTACAATGAGCAGTTCTTC	CASGFAGEYYNEQFF
TRBD1	TRBV9	TRBJ2-1	NA	TGTGCCAGCAGCGTAGGGGACAGGGGATGGAATGAGCAGTTCTTC	CASSVGDRGWNEQFF
NA	TRBV5-1	TRBJ1-1	NA	TGCGCCAGCAGCAGTTACACACGGAGCACTGAAGCTTTCTTT	CASSSYTRSTEAFF
NA	TRBV4-1	TRBJ2-7	NA	TGCGCCAGCAGCCAAGAGCGTGGCTACGAGCAGTACTTC	CASSQERGYEQYF
NA	TRBV25-1	TRBJ1-1	NA	TGTGCCAGCAGTGGCTCCGGGGGGACTGAAGCTTTCTTT	CASSGSGGTEAFF
TRBD1	TRBV6-2/TRBV6-3	TRBJ1-5	NA	TGTGCCAGCAGTTACAGTGGGCAGGGGGCGAGGGGCCAGCCCCAGCATTTT	CASSYSGQGARGQPQHF
NA	TRBV6-5	TRBJ1-6	NA	TGTGCCAGCAGTTTTTCGGGTAATTCACCCCTCCACTTT	CASSFSGNSPLHF
TRBD2	TRBV29-1	TRBJ2-7	NA	TGCAGCGCAGGACTAGCGGGGACCTACGAGCAGTACTTC	CSAGLAGTYEQYF
NA	TRBV7-9	TRBJ1-2	NA	TGTGCCAGCAGCCAAGCTGGGGGCTGGTATGGCTACACCTTC	CASSQAGGWYGYTF
NA	TRBV7-9	TRBJ2-2	NA	TGTGCCAGCAGCTTAGGGGGGGACAGCTGGCCCGGGGAGCTGTTTTTT	CASSLGGDSWPGELFF
TRBD1	TRBV6-5	TRBJ2-1	NA	TGTGCCAGCTTGGGACAGGGATCCTACAATGAGCAGTTCTTC	CASLGQGSYNEQFF
NA	TRBV4-2	TRBJ1-1	few	TGTGCCAGCAGCCAAGATCGGATTCGGGGAGGGCACACTGAAGCTTTCTTT	CASSQDRIRGGHTEAFF
NA	TRBV11-3	TRBJ2-1	NA	TGTGCCAGCAGCTTAGAGGCATTCAATGAGCAGTTCTTC	CASSLEAFNEQFF
NA	TRBV11-3	TRBJ2-3	NA	TGTGCCAGCAGCTTAGATGCGAGGGCAGATACGCAGTATTTT	CASSLDARADTQYF
NA	TRBV4-1	TRBJ1-5	NA	TGCGCCAGCAGCCAAGCGCGGGGTTTTCGGGGGCAGCCCCAGCATTTT	CASSQARGFRGQPQHF
NA	TRBV18	TRBJ2-7	NA	TGTGCCAGCTCACCCACAACCACAGGGTACGAGCAGTACTTC	CASSPTTTGYEQYF
TRBD1	TRBV18	TRBJ2-5	NA	TGTGCCAGCTCACTATGGGACAGGTCTACCCAGTACTTC	CASSLWDRSTQYF
NA	TRBV2	TRBJ1-2	NA	TGTGCCAGCAGTCCAGGGGCGGAAGCTATGGGCTACACCTTC	CASSPGAEAMGYTF
NA	TRBV6-1	TRBJ2-1	NA	TGTGCCAGCAGTGAAGCGAGTCCTTACAATGAGCAGTTCTTC	CASSEASPYNEQFF
TRBD2	TRBV5-4	TRBJ2-1	NA	TGTGCCAGCAGCTTGTACCTAGCGGCCTTCTACAATGAGCAGTTCTTC	CASSLYLAAFYNEQFF
TRBD1	TRBV5-1	TRBJ1-4	NA	TGCGCCAGCAGATTAATCAGGGGGAGCGATGAAAAACTGTTTTTT	CASRLIRGSDEKLFF
NA	TRBV19	TRBJ1-1	NA	TGTGCCAGTAGTCTCAAGGGGGACACTGAAGCTTTCTTT	CASSLKGDTEAFF
NA	TRBV7-8	TRBJ1-2	once	TGTGCCAGCAGCCCAGAGGTCTACGATGGCTACACCTTC	CASSPEVYDGYTF